This TCR beta chain was documented in a study of beta chain features in type 1 diabetes. Via CD45RO/CCR7/CD25/CD127/CD95/CD27, cells of the CD4+ naive, central memory, regulatory and stem cell-like memory subsets were sorted. The study's findings and limits: Shorter TCRB CDR3s, moderately but significantly so, were found in Type 1 diabetes patients in all four CD4+ subsets. PCR, the amplification step, might favor shorter templates, equally in patients and controls.

For this clone: As yet, its antigen is unknown.

The investigators reverse transcribed all of the isolated RNA, so they sequenced expressed TCRB transcripts. Method: immunoSEQ multiplex PCR; TCRdb's copy keeps in-frame clones and lacks some. The table shows 600,000 to 700,000 clones, with 13% occurring only once. What was sequenced was naive CD4+ T cells from blood. This receptor was obtained from a young man with type 1 diabetes.

The CDR3, as DNA: TGTGCCAGCAGCCTTACCTCTAGTGGGGTCTCCCAGTACTTC. Its protein product is CASSLTSSGVSQYF. The chain uses TRBV9 and TRBJ2-5; no clear D gene. The germline gives CDR1 SGDLS, CDR2 YYNGEE. The CDR3 extends over 14 amino acids. V was clipped by 4 bases and J by 9 bases, with 19 bases between them.